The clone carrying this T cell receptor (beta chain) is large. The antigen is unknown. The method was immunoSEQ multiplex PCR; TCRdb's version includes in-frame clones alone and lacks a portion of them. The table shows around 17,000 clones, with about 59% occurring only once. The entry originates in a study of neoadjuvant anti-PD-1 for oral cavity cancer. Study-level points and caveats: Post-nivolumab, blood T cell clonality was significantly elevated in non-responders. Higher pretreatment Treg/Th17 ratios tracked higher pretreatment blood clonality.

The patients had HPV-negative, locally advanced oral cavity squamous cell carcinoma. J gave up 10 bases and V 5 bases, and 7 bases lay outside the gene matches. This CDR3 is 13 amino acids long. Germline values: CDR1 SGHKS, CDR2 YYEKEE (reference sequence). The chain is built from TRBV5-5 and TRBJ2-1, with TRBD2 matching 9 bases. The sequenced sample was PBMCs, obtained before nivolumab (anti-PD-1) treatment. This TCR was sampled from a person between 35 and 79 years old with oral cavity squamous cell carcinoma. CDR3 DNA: TGTGCCAGCAGTTTAGCGGGAGAGGTAGAGCAGTTCTTC. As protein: CASSLAGEVEQFF.